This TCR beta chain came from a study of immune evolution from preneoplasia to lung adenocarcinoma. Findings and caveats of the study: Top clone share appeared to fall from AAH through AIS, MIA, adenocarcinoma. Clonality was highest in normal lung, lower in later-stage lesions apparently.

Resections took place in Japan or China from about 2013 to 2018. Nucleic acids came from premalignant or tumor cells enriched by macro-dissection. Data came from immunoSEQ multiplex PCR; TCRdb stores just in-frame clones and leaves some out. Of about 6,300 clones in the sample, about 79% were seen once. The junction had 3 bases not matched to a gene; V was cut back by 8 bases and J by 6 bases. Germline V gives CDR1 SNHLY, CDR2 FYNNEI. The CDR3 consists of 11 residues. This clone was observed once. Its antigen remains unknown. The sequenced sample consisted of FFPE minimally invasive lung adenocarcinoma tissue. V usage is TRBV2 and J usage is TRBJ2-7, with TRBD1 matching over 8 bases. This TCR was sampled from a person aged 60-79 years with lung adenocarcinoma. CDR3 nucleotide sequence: TGTGCCAGCTTCAGGGGGCTCGAGCAGTACTTC. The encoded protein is CASFRGLEQYF.